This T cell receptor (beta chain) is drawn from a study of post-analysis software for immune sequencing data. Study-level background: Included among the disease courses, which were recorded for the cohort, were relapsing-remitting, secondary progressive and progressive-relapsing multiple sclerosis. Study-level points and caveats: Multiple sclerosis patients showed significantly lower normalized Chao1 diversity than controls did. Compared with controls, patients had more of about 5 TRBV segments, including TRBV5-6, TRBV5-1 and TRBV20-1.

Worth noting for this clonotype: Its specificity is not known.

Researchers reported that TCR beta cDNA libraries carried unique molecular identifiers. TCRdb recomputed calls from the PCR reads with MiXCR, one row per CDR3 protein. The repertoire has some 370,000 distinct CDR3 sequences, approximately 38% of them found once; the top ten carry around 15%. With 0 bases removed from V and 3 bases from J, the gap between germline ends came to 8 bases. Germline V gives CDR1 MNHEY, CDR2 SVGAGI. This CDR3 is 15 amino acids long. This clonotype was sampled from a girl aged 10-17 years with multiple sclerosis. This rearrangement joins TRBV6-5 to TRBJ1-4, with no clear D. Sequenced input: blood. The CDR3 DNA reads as TGTGCCAGCAGTTACTCGACAAGATCTAATGAAAAACTGTTTTTT. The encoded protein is CASSYSTRSNEKLFF.